Included here is one T cell receptor beta chain sequence, with context. Its specific antigen is unknown. Base qualities are not at hand, and no much larger clone is one base apart. The data belong to a study of beta chain features in type 1 diabetes (dated by TCRdb to the late 2010s). Study-wide context: No differences in mean age, gender distribution, total cell number or subset yield were found between patients and healthy donors. Across all samples, fewer than 130 million sorted cells were examined, and cell number per subset correlated strongly with RNA yield. The study compared the TCRB repertoires of sorted circulating CD4+ T cell subsets in recently diagnosed type 1 diabetes patients with those in matched healthy donors. Regulatory and stem cell-like memory subsets were obtained from only 8 patients and roughly eight healthy donors, while naive and central memory subsets were obtained from all 30 or so donors.

From each donor, a single peripheral blood sample of approximately 0.11 L on average was drawn into heparinised tubes. Naive, central memory, regulatory and stem cell-like memory CD4+ T cells were sorted on a BD FACSAria II using a panel including CD45RO, CCR7, CD25, CD127, CD95 and CD27. Purity was above 95% for every sorted population. PBMCs were separated immediately by Lymphoprep density gradient centrifugation and were stained directly, without being cultured. So that batch effects would be minimized, each experiment stained and sorted samples in pairs, pairing one healthy donor with one patient. The entire isolated RNA was reverse transcribed using the High Capacity cDNA Reverse Transcription Kit, and thus expressed TCRB transcripts were sequenced. Naive, central memory and regulatory T cell samples underwent deep immunoSEQ sequencing, averaging approximately 3.5 million total reads per sample. After sorted cells were lysed in RLT buffer, RNA was extracted with DNase-treated RNeasy Micro or Mini kits, with the choice depending on cell number. To prevent cross-contamination, each cell subset was processed individually, whereas patient and healthy donor samples were processed jointly. The immunoSEQ multiplex PCR was used to amplify TCRB sequences from cDNA, generating 87-bp fragments that spanned the CDR3 region. The amplicons were sequenced using the Illumina HiSeq platform. On the authors' methods: Synthetic template baselines were used to correct PCR bias computationally, reads within Hamming distance 2 were collapsed together, and singletons that could not be merged were discarded. Reads were aligned against IMGT so that V, D and J genes, CDR3 length and insertions or deletions at six rearrangement sites could be assigned. Within each subset, clonotype counts were normalized to sorted cell number, and only after that were true diversity and Gini coefficients computed with the tcR R package. The overlap coefficient, calculated on TCRB nucleotide sequences, was used to quantify repertoire sharing. Out-of-frame TCRB sequences from naive cells were analyzed as a proxy for the pre-selection repertoire. TCRdb stores this immuneACCESS table with in-frame sequences only. Part of the clones is absent; in the studies checked, under half of the shortfall reflects unresolved V genes, and no reason is known for the rest. Clone size and V and J calls were adopted from that table, with D and trimming inferred from the DNA. Recorded for this sample are about half a million clones; about 29% of them occurred a single time. The ten largest clones add up to 0.05% to 0.065% of the sample.

Broad study findings and their caveats: Patients with type 1 diabetes made fewer insertions and deleted more nucleotides at VDJ recombination sites, implying thymic rearrangement abnormalities. PCR may preferentially amplify shorter templates, but because patient and control samples were amplified and corrected together, any resulting skew would affect both groups equally. Because the HLA sub-analyses included only small numbers of individuals, any influence of HLA type on TCRB rearrangement was left unresolved. In all four CD4+ subsets, TCRB CDR3 length was moderately but significantly shorter in type 1 diabetes patients. Naive, central memory and regulatory TCRB repertoires appeared to be more similar among patients than among healthy donors. Because cDNA was sequenced instead of genomic DNA, highly expressing activated cells could be over-represented, though the groups showed no difference in activation or CD3 levels.

V was cut back by 5 bases and J by 3 bases, leaving a gap of 18 bases between them. The CDR3 sequence holds 16 residues, the cysteine and phenylalanine included. Left in the record is the CDR3 DNA by itself, 48 bases read in frame from the first base. CDR1 and CDR2, per the germline V gene, are SGHVS and FQNEAQ. This clonotype originated in a man aged 18 to 29 in good health. Specimen: naive CD4+ T cells from blood. The cell subset or site tag for this specimen amounts to: true naive CD4+ T cells. Rearrangement joined TRBV7-8 to TRBJ2-3; the D segment could be TRBD2, given 6 matching bases. In nucleotides, the sequence is TGTGCCAGCAGCCCCCAGGGAGGTTTGTGGACAGATACGCAGTATTTT. Protein translation: CASSPQGGLWTDTQYF.